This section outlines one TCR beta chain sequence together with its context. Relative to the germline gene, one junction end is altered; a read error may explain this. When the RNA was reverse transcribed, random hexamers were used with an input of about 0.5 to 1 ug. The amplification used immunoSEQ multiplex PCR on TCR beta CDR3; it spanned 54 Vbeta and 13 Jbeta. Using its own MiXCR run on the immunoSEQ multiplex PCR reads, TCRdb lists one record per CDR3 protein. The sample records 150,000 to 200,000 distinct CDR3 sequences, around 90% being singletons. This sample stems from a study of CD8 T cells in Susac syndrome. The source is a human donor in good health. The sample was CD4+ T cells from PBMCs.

The chain's CDR3 is CASSLALRNEQFF. In nucleotides, the CDR3 is TGTGCTAGCAGCTTGGCTCTGCGGAATGAGCAGTTCTTC. The gene calls are TRBV7-7 and TRBJ2-1, with D unresolved. The CDR3 loop spans 13 amino acids. Germline CDR1 is SSHAT and CDR2 is FNYEAQ (reference sequence).